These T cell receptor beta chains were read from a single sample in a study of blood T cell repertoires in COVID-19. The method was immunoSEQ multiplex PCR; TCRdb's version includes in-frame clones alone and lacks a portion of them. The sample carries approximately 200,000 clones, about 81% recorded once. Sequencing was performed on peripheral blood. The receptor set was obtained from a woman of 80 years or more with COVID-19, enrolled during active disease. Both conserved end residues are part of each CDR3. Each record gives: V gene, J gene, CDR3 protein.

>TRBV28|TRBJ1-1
CASSSGQGSEAFF
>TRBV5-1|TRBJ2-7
CASTDLAGGPYEQYF
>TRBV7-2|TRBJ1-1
CASSLSGTGFRMNTEAFF
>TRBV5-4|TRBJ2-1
CASSLKTGIYNEQFF
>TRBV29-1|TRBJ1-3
CSALTGPGNTIYF
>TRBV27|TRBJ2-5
CASSPIFRVPRETQYF
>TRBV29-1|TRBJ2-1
CSVYGSRNEQFF
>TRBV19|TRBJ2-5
CASNRREGEETQYF
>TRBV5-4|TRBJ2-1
CASSLGRGEQFF
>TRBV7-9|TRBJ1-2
CASSLKTGWGYTF
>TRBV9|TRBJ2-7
CASSVGGGGGYEQYF
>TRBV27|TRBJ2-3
CASSLSGSTDTQYF
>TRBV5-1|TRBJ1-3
CASSLDGGSNTIYF
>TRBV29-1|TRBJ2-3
CSVRQRFTDTQYF
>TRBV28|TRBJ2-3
CASRKPGLADSTDTQYF
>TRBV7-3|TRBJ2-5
CASSLNRGETQYF
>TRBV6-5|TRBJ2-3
CASSNRDTQYF
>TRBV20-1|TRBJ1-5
CSASWYRGIGQPQHF
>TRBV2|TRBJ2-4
CASKERSGAKNIQYF
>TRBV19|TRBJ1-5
CASSLDRGGDQPQHF
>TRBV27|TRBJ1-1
CASSLFGTSTEAFF
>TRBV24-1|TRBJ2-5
CATGGGGVQETQYF
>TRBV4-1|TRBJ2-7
CASSQVPRTGTYEQYF